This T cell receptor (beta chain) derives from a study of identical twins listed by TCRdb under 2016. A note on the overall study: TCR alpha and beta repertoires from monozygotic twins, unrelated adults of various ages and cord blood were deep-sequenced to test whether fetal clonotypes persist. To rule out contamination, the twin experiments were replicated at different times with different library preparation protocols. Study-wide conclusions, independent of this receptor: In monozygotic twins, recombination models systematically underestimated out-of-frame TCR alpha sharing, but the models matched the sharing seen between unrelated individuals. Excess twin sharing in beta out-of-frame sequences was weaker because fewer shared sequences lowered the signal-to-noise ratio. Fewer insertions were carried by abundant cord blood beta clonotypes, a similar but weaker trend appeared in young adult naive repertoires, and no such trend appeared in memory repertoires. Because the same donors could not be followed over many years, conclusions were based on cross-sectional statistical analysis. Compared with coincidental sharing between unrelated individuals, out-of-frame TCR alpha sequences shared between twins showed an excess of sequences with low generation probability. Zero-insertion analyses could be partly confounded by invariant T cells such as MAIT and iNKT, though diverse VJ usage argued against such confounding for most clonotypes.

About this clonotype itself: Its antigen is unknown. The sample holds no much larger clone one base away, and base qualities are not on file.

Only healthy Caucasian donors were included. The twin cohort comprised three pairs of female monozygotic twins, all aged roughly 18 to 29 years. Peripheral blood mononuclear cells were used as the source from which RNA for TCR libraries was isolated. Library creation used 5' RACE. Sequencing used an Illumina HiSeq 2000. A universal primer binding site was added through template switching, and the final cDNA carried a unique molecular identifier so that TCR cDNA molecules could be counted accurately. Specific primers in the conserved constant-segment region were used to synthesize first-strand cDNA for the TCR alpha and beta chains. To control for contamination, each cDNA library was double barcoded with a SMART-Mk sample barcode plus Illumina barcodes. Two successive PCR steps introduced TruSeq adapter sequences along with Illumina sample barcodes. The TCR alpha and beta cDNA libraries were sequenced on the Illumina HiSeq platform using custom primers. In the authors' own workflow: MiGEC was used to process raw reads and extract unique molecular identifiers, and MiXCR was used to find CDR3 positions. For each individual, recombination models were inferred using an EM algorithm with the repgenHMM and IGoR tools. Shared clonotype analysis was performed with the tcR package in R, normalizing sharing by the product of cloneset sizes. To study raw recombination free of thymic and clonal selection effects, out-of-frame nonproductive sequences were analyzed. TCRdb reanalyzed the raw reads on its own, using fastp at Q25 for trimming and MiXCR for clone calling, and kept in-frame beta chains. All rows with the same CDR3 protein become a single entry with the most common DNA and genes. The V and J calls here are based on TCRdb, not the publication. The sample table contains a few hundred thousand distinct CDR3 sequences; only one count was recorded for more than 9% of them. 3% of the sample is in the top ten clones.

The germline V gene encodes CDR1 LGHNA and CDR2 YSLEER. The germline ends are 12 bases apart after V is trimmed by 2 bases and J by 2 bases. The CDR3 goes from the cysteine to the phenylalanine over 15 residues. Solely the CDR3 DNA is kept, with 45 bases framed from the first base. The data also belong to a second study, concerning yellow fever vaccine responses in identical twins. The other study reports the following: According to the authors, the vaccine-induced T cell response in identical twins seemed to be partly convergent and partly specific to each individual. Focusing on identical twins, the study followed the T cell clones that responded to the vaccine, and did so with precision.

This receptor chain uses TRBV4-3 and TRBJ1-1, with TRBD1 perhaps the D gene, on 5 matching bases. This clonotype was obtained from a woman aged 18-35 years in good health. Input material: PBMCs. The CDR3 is CASSQNLGDNTEAFF. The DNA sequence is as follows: TGCGCCAGCAGCCAAAACTTAGGGGACAACACTGAAGCTTTCTTT.